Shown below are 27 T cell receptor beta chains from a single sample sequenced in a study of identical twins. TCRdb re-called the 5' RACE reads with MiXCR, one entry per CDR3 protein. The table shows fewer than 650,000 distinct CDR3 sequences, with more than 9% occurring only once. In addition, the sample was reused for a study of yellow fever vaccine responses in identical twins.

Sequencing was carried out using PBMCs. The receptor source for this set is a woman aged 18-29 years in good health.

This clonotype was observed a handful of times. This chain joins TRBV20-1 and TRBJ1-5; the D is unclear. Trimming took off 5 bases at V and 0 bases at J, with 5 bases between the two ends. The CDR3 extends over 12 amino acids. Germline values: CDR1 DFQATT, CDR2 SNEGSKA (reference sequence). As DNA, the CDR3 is TGCAGTGCTGGATATAGCAATCAGCCCCAGCATTTT. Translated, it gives CSAGYSNQPQHF.

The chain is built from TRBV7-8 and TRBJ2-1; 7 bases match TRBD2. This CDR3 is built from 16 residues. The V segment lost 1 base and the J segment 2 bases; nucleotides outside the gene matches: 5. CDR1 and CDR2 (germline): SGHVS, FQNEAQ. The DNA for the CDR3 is TGTGCCAGCAGCTTAGTGGGCGGGAGTGCCTACAATGAGCAGTTCTTC. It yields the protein CASSLVGGSAYNEQFF.

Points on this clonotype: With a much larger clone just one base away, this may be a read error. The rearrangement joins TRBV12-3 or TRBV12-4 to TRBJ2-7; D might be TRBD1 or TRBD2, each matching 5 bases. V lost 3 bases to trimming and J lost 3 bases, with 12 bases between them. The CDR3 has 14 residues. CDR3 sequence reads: CASSFFWDHYEQYF. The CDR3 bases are TGTGCCAGCAGTTTTTTTTGGGACCACTACGAGCAGTACTTC.

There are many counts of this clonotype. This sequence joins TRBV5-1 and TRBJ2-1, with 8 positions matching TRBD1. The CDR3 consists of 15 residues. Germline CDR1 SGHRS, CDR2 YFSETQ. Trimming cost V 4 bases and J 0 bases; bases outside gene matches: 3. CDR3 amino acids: CASSRTGSSYNEQFF. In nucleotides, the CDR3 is TGCGCCAGCAGCAGGACAGGGAGCTCCTACAATGAGCAGTTCTTC.

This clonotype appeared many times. The CDR3 region has the DNA TGCGCCAGCAGCCAAGAGCGGGGCGGTGGATTTGCTAACTATGGCTACACCTTC. It codes for CASSQERGGGFANYGYTF. This chain links TRBV4-1 with TRBJ1-2; D is perhaps TRBD1 (5 bases). CDR1 and CDR2 from the germline V gene are MGHRA and YSYEKL. The CDR3 has 18 amino acids. Trimming removed 0 bases at V and 0 bases at J, with 17 bases between.

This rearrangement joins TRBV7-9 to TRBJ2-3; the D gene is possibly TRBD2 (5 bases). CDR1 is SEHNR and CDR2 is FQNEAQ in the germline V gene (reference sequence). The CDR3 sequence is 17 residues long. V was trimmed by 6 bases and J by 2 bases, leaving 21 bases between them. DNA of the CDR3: TGTGCCAGCAGAAATAGCCGGGAAATCCCCTACACAGATACGCAGTATTTT. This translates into CASRNSREIPYTDTQYF.

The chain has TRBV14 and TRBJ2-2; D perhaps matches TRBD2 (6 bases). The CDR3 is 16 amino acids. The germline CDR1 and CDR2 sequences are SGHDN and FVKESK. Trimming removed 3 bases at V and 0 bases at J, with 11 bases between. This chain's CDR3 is CASSQARLANTGELFF. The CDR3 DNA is TGTGCCAGCAGCCAGGCGAGACTAGCGAACACCGGGGAGCTGTTTTTT. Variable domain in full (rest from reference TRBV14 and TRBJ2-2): EAGVTQFPSHSVIEKGQTVTLRCDPISGHDNLYWYRRVMGKEIKFLLHFVKESKQDESGMPNNRFLAERTGGTYSTLKVQPAELEDSGVYFCASSQARLANTGELFFGEGSRLTVL.

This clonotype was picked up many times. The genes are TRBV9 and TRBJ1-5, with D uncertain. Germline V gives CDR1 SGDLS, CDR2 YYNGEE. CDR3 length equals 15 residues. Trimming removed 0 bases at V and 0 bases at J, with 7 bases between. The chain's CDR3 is CASSVDGFSNQPQHF. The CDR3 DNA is TGTGCCAGCAGCGTAGATGGTTTTAGCAATCAGCCCCAGCATTTT. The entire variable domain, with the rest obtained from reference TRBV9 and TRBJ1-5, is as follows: DSGVTQTPKHLITATGQRVTLRCSPRSGDLSVYWYQQSLDQGLQFLIQYYNGEERAKGNILERFSAQQFPDLHSELNLSSLELGDSALYFCASSVDGFSNQPQHFGDGTRLSIL.

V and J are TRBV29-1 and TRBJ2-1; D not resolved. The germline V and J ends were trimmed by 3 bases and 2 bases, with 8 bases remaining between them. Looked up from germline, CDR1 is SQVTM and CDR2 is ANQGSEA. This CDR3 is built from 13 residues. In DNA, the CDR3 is TGCAGCGTTGATTCAATCCCCTACAATGAGCAGTTCTTC. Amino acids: CSVDSIPYNEQFF.

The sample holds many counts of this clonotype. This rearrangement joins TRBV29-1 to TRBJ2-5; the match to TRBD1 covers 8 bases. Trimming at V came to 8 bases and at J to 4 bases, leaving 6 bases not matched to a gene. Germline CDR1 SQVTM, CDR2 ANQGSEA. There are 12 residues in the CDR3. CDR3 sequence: CSFRTGTETQYF. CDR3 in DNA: TGCAGCTTTAGGACAGGGACAGAGACCCAGTACTTC.

CDR3 amino acids: CSALSGQGAYEQYF. The CDR3 DNA sequence: TGCAGTGCTCTCTCGGGACAGGGGGCCTACGAGCAGTACTTC. The J gene is TRBJ2-7, the V gene TRBV20-1, with 11 nucleotides matching TRBD1. CDR3 length equals 14 residues. Germline-derived CDR1 and CDR2 are DFQATT and SNEGSKA (reference sequence). The V segment lost 5 bases and the J segment 2 bases; nucleotides outside the gene matches: 5.

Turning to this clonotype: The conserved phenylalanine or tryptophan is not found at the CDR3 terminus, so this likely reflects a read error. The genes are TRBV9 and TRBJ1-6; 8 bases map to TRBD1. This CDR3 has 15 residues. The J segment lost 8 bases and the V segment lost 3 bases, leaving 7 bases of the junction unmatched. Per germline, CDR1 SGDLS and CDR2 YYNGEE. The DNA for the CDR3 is TGTGCCAGCAGCGGTCGACAGGGGTCGGATTCACCCCTCCACCTT. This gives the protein CASSGRQGSDSPLHL.

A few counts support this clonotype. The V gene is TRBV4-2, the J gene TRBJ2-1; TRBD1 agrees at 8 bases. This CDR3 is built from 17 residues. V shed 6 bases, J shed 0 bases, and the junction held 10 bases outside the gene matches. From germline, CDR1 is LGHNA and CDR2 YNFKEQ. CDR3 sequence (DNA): TGTGCCAGCAGAATGACAGGGGCTCCTGGCTCCTACAATGAGCAGTTCTTC. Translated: CASRMTGAPGSYNEQFF.

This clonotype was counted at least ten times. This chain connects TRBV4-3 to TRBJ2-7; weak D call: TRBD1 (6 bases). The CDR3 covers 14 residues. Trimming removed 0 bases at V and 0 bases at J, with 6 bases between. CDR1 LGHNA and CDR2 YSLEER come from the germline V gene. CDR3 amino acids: CASSQDRGSYEQYF. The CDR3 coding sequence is TGCGCCAGCAGCCAAGACAGGGGCTCCTACGAGCAGTACTTC.

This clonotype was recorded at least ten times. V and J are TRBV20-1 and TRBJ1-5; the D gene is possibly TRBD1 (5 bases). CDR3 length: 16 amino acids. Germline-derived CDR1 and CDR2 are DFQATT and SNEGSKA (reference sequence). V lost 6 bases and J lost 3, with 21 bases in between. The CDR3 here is CSAAHGGGRDNQPQHF. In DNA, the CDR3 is TGCAGTGCAGCTCACGGCGGCGGCAGGGACAATCAGCCCCAGCATTTT.

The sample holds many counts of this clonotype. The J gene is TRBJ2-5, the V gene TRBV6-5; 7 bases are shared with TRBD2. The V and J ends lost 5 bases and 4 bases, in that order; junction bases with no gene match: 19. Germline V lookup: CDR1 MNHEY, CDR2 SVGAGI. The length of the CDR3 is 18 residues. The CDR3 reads CASSLRYGGIGLGETQYF. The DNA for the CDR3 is TGTGCCAGCAGTCTACGATACGGGGGGATCGGTTTGGGAGAGACCCAGTACTTC.

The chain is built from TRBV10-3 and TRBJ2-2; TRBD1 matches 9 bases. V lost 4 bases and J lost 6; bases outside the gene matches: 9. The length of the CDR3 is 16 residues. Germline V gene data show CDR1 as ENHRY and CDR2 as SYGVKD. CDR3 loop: CAISAPGQGIPGELFF. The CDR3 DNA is TGTGCCATCAGTGCCCCGGGACAGGGTATCCCCGGGGAGCTGTTTTTT.

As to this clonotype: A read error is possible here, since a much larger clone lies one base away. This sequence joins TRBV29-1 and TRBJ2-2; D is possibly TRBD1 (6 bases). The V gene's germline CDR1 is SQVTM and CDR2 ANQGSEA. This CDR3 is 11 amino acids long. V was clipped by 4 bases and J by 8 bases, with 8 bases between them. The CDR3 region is CSVARGGELFF. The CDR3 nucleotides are TGCAGCGTTGCCAGGGGAGGGGAGCTGTTTTTT.

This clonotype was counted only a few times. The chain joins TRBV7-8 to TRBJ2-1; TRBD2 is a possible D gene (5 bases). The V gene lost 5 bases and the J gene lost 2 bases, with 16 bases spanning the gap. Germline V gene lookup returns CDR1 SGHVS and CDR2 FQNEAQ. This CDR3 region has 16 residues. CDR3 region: CASSGPTRDPYNEQFF. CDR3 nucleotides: TGTGCCAGCAGCGGACCGACCCGGGATCCCTACAATGAGCAGTTCTTC.

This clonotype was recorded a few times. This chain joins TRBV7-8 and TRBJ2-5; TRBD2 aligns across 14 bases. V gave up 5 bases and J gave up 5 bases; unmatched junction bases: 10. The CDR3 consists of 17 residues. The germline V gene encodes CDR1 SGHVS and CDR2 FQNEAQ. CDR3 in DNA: TGTGCCAGCAGCCCGGGACTAGCGGGAGTTGCATGGGAGACCCAGTACTTC. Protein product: CASSPGLAGVAWETQYF. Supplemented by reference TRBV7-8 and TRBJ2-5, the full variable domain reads GAGVSQSPRYKVAKRGQDVALRCDPISGHVSLFWYQQALGQGPEFLTYFQNEAQLDKSGLPSDRFFAERPEGSVSTLKIQRTQQEDSAVYLCASSPGLAGVAWETQYFGPGTRLLVL.

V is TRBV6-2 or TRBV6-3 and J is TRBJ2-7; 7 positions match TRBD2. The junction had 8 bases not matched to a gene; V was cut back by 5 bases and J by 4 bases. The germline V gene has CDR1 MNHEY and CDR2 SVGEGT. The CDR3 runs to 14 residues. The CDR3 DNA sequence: TGTGCCAGCAGTCCCTTGGGGGGGATGTACGAGCAGTACTTC. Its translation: CASSPLGGMYEQYF.

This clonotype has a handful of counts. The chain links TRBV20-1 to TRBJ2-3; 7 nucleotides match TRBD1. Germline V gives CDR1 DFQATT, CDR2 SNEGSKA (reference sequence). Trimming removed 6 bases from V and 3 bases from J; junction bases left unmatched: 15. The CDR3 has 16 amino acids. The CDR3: CSAYPLRPDRTDTQYF. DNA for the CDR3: TGCAGTGCCTACCCCCTACGACCGGACAGGACAGATACGCAGTATTTT.

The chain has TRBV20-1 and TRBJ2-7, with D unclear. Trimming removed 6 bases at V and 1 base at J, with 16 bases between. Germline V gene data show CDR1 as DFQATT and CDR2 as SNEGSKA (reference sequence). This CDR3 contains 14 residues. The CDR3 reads CSARLPRSSYEQYF. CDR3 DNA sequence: TGCAGTGCGCGGCTCCCTCGGAGTTCCTACGAGCAGTACTTC.

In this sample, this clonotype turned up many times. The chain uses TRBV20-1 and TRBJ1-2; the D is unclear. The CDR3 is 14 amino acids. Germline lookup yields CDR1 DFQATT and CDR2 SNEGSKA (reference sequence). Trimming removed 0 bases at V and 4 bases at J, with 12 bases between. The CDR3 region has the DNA TGCAGTGCTAGAGATAACCGGGGTAGCTATGGCTACACCTTC. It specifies CSARDNRGSYGYTF.

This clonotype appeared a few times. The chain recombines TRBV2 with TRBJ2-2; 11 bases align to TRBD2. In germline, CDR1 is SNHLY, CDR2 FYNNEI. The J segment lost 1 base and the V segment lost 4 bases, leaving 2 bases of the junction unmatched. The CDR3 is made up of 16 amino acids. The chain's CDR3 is CASSGLAGRNTGELFF. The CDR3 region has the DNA TGTGCCAGCAGTGGACTAGCGGGGAGGAACACCGGGGAGCTGTTTTTT.

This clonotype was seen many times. In DNA, the CDR3 is TGTGCCAGCAGCGTACGGGGGCGAGACACTGAAGCTTTCTTT. Its translation: CASSVRGRDTEAFF. The chain employs TRBV6-1 and TRBJ1-1, with D perhaps TRBD1 (6 bases). Germline-derived CDR1 and CDR2 are MNHNS and SASEGT. CDR3 length equals 14 residues. Trimming removed 6 bases at V and 3 bases at J, with 14 bases between.

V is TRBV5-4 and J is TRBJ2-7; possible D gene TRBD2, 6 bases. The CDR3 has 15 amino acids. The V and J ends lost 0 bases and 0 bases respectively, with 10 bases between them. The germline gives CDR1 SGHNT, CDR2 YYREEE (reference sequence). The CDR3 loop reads CASSLGGTNSYEQYF. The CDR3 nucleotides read TGTGCCAGCAGCTTGGGCGGGACCAACTCCTACGAGCAGTACTTC.